Listed below are T cell receptor beta chains from one sample, sequenced in a study of low-dose radiotherapy and immunotherapy resistance in tumors. TCRdb reprocessed the reads via MiXCR and lists one record per CDR3 protein. This table has about 91,000 distinct CDR3 sequences, 20% to 25% appearing once. The sample was PBMCs, taken after low-dose radiotherapy plus immunotherapy. The receptors were sampled from a female donor with ovarian cancer. CDR3s include the opening cysteine and the closing phenylalanine or tryptophan. The D gene is left open where the match is weak. Clone size, where shown, is once, few, many, or a class for clones that have expanded.

V gene,D gene,J gene,clone size,CDR3 DNA,CDR3 protein
TRBV5-1,NA,TRBJ2-3,few,TGCGCCAGCAGCCCGGCTCCCGCAGATACGCAGTATTTT,CASSPAPADTQYF
TRBV11-2,TRBD1,TRBJ1-3,NA,TGTGCCAGCAGCTTAGGAGTTGGGACAGAGGAAAACACCATATATTTT,CASSLGVGTEENTIYF
TRBV4-1,NA,TRBJ2-1,many,TGCGCCAGCAGCCAAGAGTGGGCAGGGTGGTACAATGAGCAGTTCTTC,CASSQEWAGWYNEQFF
TRBV5-1,NA,TRBJ1-1,many,TGCGCCAGCAGCGCCCTACTGAACACTGAAGCTTTCTTT,CASSALLNTEAFF
TRBV7-9,NA,TRBJ2-3,many,TGTGCCAGCAGCTTGGATTCGGCAGGCGAAGACCACACAGATACGCAGTATTTT,CASSLDSAGEDHTDTQYF
TRBV29-1,TRBD2,TRBJ2-1,NA,TGCAGCGCACCAAGGGCGGGAGGGCCTTACAATGAGCAGTTCTTC,CSAPRAGGPYNEQFF
TRBV11-2,NA,TRBJ1-6,many,TGTGCCAGCAGCTTATATCGGCGGGCGGGCCCTGGTTCACCCCTCCACTTT,CASSLYRRAGPGSPLHF
TRBV11-2,NA,TRBJ1-2,many,TGTGCCAGCAGCTTAGATCTGGGGGATTCCTATGGCTACACCTTC,CASSLDLGDSYGYTF
TRBV7-6,TRBD1,TRBJ1-1,NA,TGTGCCAGCAGCGATCCCAGGGGGACCCCGGCTTTCTTT,CASSDPRGTPAFF
TRBV19,NA,TRBJ2-5,many,TGTGCCAGTAGTAGGGGATTGGAGACCCAGTACTTC,CASSRGLETQYF
TRBV11-2,TRBD2,TRBJ2-1,many,TGTGCCAGCAGCTTACGCGGGGGTTACAATGAGCAGTTCTTC,CASSLRGGYNEQFF
TRBV29-1,NA,TRBJ2-7,many,TGCAGCGTTGAATTGGGAGCCTACGAGCAGTACTTC,CSVELGAYEQYF
TRBV12-3/TRBV12-4,NA,TRBJ1-2,few,TGTGCCAGCAGCCCACTAATAAGGGGTCCTGGCTACACCTTC,CASSPLIRGPGYTF
TRBV5-1,NA,TRBJ2-7,few,TGCGCCAGCAGCACAACCGGGACAAGCTACGAGCAGTACTTC,CASSTTGTSYEQYF
TRBV2,NA,TRBJ2-5,many,TGTGCCAGCAGCGCCGCCTTGGCCTTACAAGAGACCCAGTACTTC,CASSAALALQETQYF
TRBV2,NA,TRBJ1-6,many,TGTGCCAGCAGGGAACGGGACGGCAAAAATTCACCCCTCCACTTT,CASRERDGKNSPLHF
TRBV5-6,NA,TRBJ2-6,many,TGTGCCAGCAGTCCCGACGCAGGCTCTGGGGCCAACGTCCTGACTTTC,CASSPDAGSGANVLTF
TRBV29-1,NA,TRBJ2-6,many,TGCAGCGTTGGGTCTGGGGGGGCCAACGTCCTGACTTTC,CSVGSGGANVLTF
TRBV3-1,NA,TRBJ2-1,many,TGTGCCAGCAGCCAAGCTAAATTGGGGGGTACTTACAATGAGCAGTTCTTC,CASSQAKLGGTYNEQFF
TRBV6-6,NA,TRBJ2-4,many,TGTGCCAGCAGTGCCACACAGGTTCCCAAAAACATTCAGTACTTC,CASSATQVPKNIQYF
TRBV7-3,NA,TRBJ2-1,many,TGTGCCAGCAGCTTATCGGGACTGGAAAGCGCCGAGCAGTTCTTC,CASSLSGLESAEQFF
TRBV25-1,TRBD1,TRBJ1-2,many,TGTGCCAGCAGTGTAACAGGGGCCTCGGTCGGCTACACCTTC,CASSVTGASVGYTF
TRBV7-2,NA,TRBJ2-7,many,TGTGCCAGCAGCTTAGCGCAGGGGCCCCACGAGCAGTACTTC,CASSLAQGPHEQYF
TRBV6-2/TRBV6-3,NA,TRBJ2-7,many,TGTGCCAGCAGCCAACGGGGGCGGACCAACGAGCAGTACTTC,CASSQRGRTNEQYF
TRBV7-8,TRBD1,TRBJ1-6,many,TGTGCCAGCAGCTTAGGAGGGACAGGGAATTCACCCCTCCACTTT,CASSLGGTGNSPLHF
TRBV3-1,TRBD2,TRBJ2-1,many,TGTGCCAGCCTAGCGGGAGATAATGAGCAGTTCTTC,CASLAGDNEQFF
TRBV9,TRBD2,TRBJ2-2,many,TGTGCCAGCAGCTGGGGACTAGCGGGAGGGCCGGGCACCGGGGAGCTGTTTTTT,CASSWGLAGGPGTGELFF
TRBV20-1,TRBD2,TRBJ2-3,many,TGCAGTGCTAGAAGGGAACTAGCGGGAATCCCTAGCACAGATACGCAGTATTTT,CSARRELAGIPSTDTQYF
TRBV2,TRBD1,TRBJ1-2,many,TGTGCCAGCAGCCTACTCGGGGACAGTGCTGTTAACTATGGCTACACCTTC,CASSLLGDSAVNYGYTF
TRBV2,NA,TRBJ1-4,many,TGTGCCAGCAGTGAAGTACTACCGATCATGGCCATTAATGAAAAACTGTTTTTT,CASSEVLPIMAINEKLFF
TRBV28,TRBD2,TRBJ2-1,many,TGTGCCATTTCGCTGCGCGGGAGGTATTCCTACAATGAGCAGTTCTTC,CAISLRGRYSYNEQFF
TRBV19,NA,TRBJ2-4,many,TGTGCCAGTAGTATCGGGGGGCAGTTAAACATTCAGTACTTC,CASSIGGQLNIQYF
TRBV15,TRBD2,TRBJ2-3,many,TGTGCCACCAGCAGGGCCGGGACTAGCGGGAGTTGGGGCACAGATACGCAGTATTTT,CATSRAGTSGSWGTDTQYF
TRBV7-2,NA,TRBJ2-7,many,TGTGCCAGCAGCTCCGTCCTGGCCTCCTACGAGCAGTACTTC,CASSSVLASYEQYF
TRBV19,NA,TRBJ2-7,many,TGTGCCAGTAGTCCGATTTCAGGCCTGAGCTCCTACGAGCAGTACTTC,CASSPISGLSSYEQYF
TRBV5-1,NA,TRBJ1-2,few,TGCGCCAGCAGCTTGGATGTCGGCAACTATGGCTACACCTTC,CASSLDVGNYGYTF
TRBV19,NA,TRBJ1-2,many,TGTGCCAGTAGTATCGGGTTTGCTGACAGAAACTATGGCTACACCTTC,CASSIGFADRNYGYTF
TRBV19,NA,TRBJ2-5,many,TGTGCCAGTAGTGCCTCACAGGGTCTGGGAGAGACCCAGTACTTC,CASSASQGLGETQYF
TRBV20-1,NA,TRBJ2-3,NA,TGCAGTGCTAGAGATAGTGCTACACCCACAGATACGCAGTATTTT,CSARDSATPTDTQYF
TRBV19,NA,TRBJ2-5,many,TGTGCCAGTAGTATTCCCGTAGGGACTCAAGAGACCCAGTACTTC,CASSIPVGTQETQYF
TRBV20-1,NA,TRBJ2-3,many,TGCAGTGCTAGCTGGGGTATCCGCACAGATACGCAGTATTTT,CSASWGIRTDTQYF
TRBV11-1,NA,TRBJ2-5,many,TGTGCCAGCAGCTGGGGGACTCGGCGTAACCAAGAGACCCAGTACTTC,CASSWGTRRNQETQYF
TRBV30,TRBD2,TRBJ2-5,many,TGTGCCTGGAGTCTTACTAGCGGCTACCAAGAGACCCAGTACTTC,CAWSLTSGYQETQYF
TRBV12-3/TRBV12-4,NA,TRBJ1-4,NA,TGTGCCAGCAGTTCAGGACAGAATGAAAAACTGTTTTTT,CASSSGQNEKLFF
TRBV12-3/TRBV12-4,NA,TRBJ2-7,many,TGTGCCAGCAGCGAAACACAGCGCCCCTACGAGCAGTACTTC,CASSETQRPYEQYF
TRBV7-2,NA,TRBJ2-3,many,TGTGCCAGCAGCTTAGTCGGGACTAGCACAGATACGCAGTATTTT,CASSLVGTSTDTQYF